This T cell receptor beta chain stems from a study of a mutant IDH1 vaccine in newly diagnosed glioma. Time point here: week 23, last vaccination. Each vaccine dose was 300 ug of mutant IDH1 20-mer peptide, with topical imiquimod. TCRdb keeps only in-frame clones here, not all; method: immunoSEQ multiplex PCR. Counted here are around 76,000 clones, about 85% occurring once; the ten biggest clones make up roughly 0.78%. On this clone itself: The antigen is unknown.

This receptor was obtained from a woman in her forties or fifties with glioma. The sequencing here drew on PBMCs, taken from a glioma patient whose treatment included an IDH1 peptide vaccine.

The CDR3 sequence: CASSWGLSGGRAREQFF. The CDR3 bases are TGTGCCAGCAGCTGGGGACTCTCCGGCGGGAGGGCCCGGGAGCAGTTCTTC. V is TRBV5-6 and J is TRBJ2-1, with TRBD2 matching over 9 bases. CDR3 length equals 17 residues. With 3 bases clipped from V and 10 bases from J, the junction kept 17 bases outside the gene matches. CDR1 is SGHDT and CDR2 is YYEEEE in the germline V gene.